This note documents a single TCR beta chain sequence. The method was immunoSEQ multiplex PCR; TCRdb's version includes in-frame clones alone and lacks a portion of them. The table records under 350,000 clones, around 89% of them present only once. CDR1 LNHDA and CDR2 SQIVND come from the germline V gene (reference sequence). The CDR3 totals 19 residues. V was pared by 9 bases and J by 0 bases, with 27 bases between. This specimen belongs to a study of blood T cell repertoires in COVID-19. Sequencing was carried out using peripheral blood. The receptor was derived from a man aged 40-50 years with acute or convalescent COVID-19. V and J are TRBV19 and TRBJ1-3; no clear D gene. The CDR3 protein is CASKNRTERILLSGNTIYF. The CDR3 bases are TGTGCCAGCAAAAATAGAACCGAGCGGATTCTTCTCTCTGGAAACACCATATATTTT.